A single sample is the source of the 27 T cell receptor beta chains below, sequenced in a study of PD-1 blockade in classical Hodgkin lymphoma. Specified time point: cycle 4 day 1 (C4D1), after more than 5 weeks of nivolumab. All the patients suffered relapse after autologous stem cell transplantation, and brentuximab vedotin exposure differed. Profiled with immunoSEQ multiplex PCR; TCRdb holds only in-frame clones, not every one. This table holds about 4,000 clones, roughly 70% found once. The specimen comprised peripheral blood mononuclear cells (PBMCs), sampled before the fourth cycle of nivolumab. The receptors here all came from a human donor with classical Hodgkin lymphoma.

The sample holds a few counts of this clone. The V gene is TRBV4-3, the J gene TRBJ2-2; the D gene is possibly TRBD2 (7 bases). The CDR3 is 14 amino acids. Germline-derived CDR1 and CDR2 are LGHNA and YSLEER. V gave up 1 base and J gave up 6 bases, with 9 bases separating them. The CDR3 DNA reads TGCGCCAGCAGCCAAGCGGGGGGCGCCGGGGAGCTGTTTTTT. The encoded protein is CASSQAGGAGELFF.

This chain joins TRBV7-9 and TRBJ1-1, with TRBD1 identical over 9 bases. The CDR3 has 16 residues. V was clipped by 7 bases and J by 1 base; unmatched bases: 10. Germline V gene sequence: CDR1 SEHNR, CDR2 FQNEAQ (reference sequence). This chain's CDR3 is CASTPTTGQGNTEAFF. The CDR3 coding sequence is TGTGCCAGCACACCGACTACGGGACAGGGGAACACTGAAGCTTTCTTT.

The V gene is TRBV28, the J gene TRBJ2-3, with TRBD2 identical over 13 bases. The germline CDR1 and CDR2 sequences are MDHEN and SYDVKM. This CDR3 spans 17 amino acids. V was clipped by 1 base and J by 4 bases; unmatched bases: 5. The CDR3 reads CASSLYQGLAGADTQYF. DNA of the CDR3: TGTGCCAGCAGTTTATACCAAGGACTAGCGGGAGCAGATACGCAGTATTTT.

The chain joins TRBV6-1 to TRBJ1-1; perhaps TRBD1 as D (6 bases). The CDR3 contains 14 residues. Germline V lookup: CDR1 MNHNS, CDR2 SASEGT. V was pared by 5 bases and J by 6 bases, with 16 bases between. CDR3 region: CASSLVGRGAEAFF. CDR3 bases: TGTGCCAGCAGTTTGGTGGGCAGGGGAGCTGAAGCTTTCTTT.

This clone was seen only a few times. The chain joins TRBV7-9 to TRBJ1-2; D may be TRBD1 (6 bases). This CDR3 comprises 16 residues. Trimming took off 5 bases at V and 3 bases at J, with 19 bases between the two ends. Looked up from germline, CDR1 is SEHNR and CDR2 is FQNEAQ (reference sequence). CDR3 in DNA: TGTGCCAGCAGCCAACAGGCAGGGGTGATGGACTATGGCTACACCTTC. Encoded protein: CASSQQAGVMDYGYTF.

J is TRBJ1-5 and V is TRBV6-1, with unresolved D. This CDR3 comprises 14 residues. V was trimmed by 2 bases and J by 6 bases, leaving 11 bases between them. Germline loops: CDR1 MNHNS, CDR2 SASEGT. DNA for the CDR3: TGTGCCAGCAGTGAATATAAGGGTCCTCAGCCCCAGCATTTT. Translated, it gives CASSEYKGPQPQHF.

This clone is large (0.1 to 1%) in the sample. CDR3 amino acids: CASSETGQLNSPLHF. The CDR3 nucleotides are TGTGCCAGCAGCGAAACGGGACAGCTTAACTCACCCCTCCACTTT. The chain employs TRBV9 and TRBJ1-6; 7 positions match TRBD1. The V segment lost 3 bases and the J segment 10 bases; nucleotides outside the gene matches: 10. The CDR3 totals 15 residues. The germline V gene has CDR1 SGDLS and CDR2 YYNGEE.

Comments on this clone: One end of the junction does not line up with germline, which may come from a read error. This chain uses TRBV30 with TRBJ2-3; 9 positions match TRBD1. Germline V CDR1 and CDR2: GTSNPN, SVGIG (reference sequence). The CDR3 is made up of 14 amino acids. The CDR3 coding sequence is TGTGCCGGGAGGACAGGGGCGAGCACAGATACGCAGTATTTT. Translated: CAGRTGASTDTQYF.

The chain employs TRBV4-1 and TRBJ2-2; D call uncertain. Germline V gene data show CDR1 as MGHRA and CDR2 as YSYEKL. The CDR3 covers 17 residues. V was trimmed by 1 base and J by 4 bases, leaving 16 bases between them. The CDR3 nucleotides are TGCGCCAGCAGCCAAGTGTTGGATTCGAGGTTCACCGGGGAGCTGTTTTTT. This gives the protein CASSQVLDSRFTGELFF.

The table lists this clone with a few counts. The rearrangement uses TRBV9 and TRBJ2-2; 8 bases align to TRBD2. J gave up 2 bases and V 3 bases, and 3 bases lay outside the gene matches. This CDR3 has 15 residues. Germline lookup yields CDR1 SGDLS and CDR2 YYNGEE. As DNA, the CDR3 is TGTGCCAGCAGCGCCAGCGGGAGTAACACCGGGGAGCTGTTTTTT. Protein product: CASSASGSNTGELFF.

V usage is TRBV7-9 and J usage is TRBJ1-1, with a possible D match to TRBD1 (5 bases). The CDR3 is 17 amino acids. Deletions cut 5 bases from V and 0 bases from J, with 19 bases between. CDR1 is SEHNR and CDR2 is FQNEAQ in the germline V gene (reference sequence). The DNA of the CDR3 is TGTGCCAGCAGCCCAACCCGGGACCGGGGGATGAACACTGAAGCTTTCTTT. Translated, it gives CASSPTRDRGMNTEAFF.

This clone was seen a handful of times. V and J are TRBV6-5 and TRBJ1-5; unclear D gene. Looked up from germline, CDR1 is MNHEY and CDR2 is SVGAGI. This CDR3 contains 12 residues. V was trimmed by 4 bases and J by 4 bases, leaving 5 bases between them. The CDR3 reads CASSSRNQPQHF. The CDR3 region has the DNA TGTGCCAGCAGTTCGAGAAATCAGCCCCAGCATTTT.

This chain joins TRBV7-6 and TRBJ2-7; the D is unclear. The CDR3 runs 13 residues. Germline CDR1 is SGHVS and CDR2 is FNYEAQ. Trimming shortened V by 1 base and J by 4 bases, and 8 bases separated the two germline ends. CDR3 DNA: TGTGCCAGCAGCTTAGTTTCCGAGTACGAGCAGTACTTC. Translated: CASSLVSEYEQYF. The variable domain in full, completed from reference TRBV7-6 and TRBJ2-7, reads GAGVSQSPRYKVTKRGQDVALRCDPISGHVSLYWYRQALGQGPEFLTYFNYEAQQDKSGLPNDRFSAERPEGSISTLTIQRTEQRDSAMYRCASSLVSEYEQYFGPGTRLTVT.

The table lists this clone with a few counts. The CDR3 coding sequence is TGTGCCAGCAGGCCTGCCGGGGCAGGCTCGGAGACCCAGTACTTC. Protein product: CASRPAGAGSETQYF. This sequence joins TRBV27 and TRBJ2-5; D is tentatively TRBD1 or TRBD2 (5 bases each). Trimming stripped 6 bases from V and 5 bases from J, with 19 bases between. The germline CDR1 and CDR2 sequences are MNHEY and SMNVEV (reference sequence). The CDR3 runs to 15 residues.

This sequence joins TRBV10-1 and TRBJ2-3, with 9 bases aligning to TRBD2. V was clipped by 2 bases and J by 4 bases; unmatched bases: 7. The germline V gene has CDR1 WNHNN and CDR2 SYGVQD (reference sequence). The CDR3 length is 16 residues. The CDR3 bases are TGCGCCAGCAGTGAGAATACTGGACTAGCGTCAGATACGCAGTATTTT. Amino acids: CASSENTGLASDTQYF.

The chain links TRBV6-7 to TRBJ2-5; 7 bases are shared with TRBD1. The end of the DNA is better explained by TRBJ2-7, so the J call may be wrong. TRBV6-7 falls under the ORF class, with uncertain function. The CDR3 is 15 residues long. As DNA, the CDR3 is TGTGCCAGCACCTCCCCCGGGACAGCACCCTACGAGCAGTACTTC. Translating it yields CASTSPGTAPYEQYF.

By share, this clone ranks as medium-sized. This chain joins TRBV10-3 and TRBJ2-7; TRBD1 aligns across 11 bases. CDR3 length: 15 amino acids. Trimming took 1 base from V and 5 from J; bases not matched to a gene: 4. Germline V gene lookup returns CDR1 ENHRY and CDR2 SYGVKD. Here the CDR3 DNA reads TGTGCCATCAGTGAGTTGGGACAGGGGGTCAACGAGCAGTACTTC. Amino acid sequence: CAISELGQGVNEQYF.

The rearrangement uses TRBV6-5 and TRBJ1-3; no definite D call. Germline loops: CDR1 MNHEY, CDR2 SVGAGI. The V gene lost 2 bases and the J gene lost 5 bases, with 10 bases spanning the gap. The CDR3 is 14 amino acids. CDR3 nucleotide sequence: TGTGCCAGCAGTTACGAAGGCAGCCGAAACACCATATATTTT. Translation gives CASSYEGSRNTIYF.

Here the CDR3 DNA reads TGTGCCAGCAGCCCCCCCAATTACAATGAGCAGTTCTTC. As protein: CASSPPNYNEQFF. The chain recombines TRBV7-8 with TRBJ2-1; D uncertain. The CDR3 loop spans 13 amino acids. The V end was cut by 5 bases, the J end by 4 bases, with 9 bases between. Germline loops: CDR1 SGHVS, CDR2 FQNEAQ.

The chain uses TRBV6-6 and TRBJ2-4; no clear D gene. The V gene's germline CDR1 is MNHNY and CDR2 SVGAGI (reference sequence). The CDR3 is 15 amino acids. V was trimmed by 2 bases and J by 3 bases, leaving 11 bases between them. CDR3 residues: CASSYVPFGKNIQYF. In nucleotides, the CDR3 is TGTGCCAGCAGTTACGTCCCCTTTGGCAAAAACATTCAGTACTTC.

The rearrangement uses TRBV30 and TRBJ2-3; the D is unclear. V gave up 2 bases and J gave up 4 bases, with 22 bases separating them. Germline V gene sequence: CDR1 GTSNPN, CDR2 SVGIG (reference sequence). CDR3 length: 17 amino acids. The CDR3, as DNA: TGTGCCTGGAGTAAACCAGCCACCCGAGAGACCGCAGATACGCAGTATTTT. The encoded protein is CAWSKPATRETADTQYF. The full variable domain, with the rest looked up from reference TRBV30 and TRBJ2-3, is SQTIHQWPATLVQPVGSPLSLECTVEGTSNPNLYWYRQAAGRGLQLLFYSVGIGQISSEVPQNLSASRPQDRQFILSSKKLLLSDSGFYLCAWSKPATRETADTQYFGPGTRLTVL.

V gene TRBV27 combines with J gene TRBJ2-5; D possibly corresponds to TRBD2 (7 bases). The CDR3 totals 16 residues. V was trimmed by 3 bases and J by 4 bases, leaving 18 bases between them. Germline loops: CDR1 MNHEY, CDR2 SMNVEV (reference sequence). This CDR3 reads CASSFGRGGAGETQYF. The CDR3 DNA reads TGTGCCAGCAGTTTTGGGAGGGGGGGCGCAGGAGAGACCCAGTACTTC.

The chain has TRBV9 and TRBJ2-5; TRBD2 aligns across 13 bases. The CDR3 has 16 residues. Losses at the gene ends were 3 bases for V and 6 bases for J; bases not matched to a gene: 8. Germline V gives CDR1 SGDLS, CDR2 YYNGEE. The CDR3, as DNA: TGTGCCAGCAGCGCCCGACTAGCGGGAGGACGAAAGACCCAGTACTTC. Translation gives CASSARLAGGRKTQYF.

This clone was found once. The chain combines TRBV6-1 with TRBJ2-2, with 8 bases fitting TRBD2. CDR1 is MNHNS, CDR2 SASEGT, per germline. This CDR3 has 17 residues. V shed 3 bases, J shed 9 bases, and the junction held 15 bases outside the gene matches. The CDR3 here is CASSDRASGSRGRELFF. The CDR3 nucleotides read TGTGCCAGCAGTGATAGGGCTAGCGGGTCCCGCGGGCGGGAGCTGTTTTTT.

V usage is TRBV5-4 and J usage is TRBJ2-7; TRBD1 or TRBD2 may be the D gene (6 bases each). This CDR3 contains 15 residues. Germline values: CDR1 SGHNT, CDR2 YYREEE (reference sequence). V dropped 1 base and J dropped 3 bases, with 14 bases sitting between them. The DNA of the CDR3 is TGTGCCAGCAGCTTGTTTTCGGGGGCAAGCTACGAGCAGTACTTC. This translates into CASSLFSGASYEQYF.

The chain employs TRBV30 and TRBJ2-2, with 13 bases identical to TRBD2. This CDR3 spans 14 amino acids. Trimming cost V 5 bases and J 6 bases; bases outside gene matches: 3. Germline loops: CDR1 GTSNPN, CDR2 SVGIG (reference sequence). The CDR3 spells CAWEGLAGPGELFF. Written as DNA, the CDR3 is TGTGCCTGGGAGGGACTAGCGGGACCCGGGGAGCTGTTTTTT.

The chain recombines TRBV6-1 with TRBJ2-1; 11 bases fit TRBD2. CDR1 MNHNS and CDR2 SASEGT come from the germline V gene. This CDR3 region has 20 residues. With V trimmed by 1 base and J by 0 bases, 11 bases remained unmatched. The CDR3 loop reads CASSEGGTSGPSSSYNEQFF. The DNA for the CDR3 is TGTGCCAGCAGTGAAGGGGGGACTAGCGGCCCTAGTAGCTCCTACAATGAGCAGTTCTTC.